These 2 T cell receptor beta chains share one sample of origin, sequenced in a study of CD8 T cells in ankylosing spondylitis. TCRdb recomputed calls from the 5' RACE reads with MiXCR, one row per CDR3 protein. The top ten hold roughly 4.5% of the sample, which has more than 150,000 distinct CDR3 sequences, around a sixth seen once. The sample taken for sequencing was blood, either unsorted or a sorted T cell fraction (not recorded which). These receptors were collected from a male donor aged 10-30 years with ankylosing spondylitis or in good health (not recorded which).

This clonotype came up many times. The rearrangement joins TRBV6-6 to TRBJ1-3; TRBD1 matches 7 bases. Germline CDR1 reads MNHNY; CDR2 reads SVGAGI (reference sequence). The junction had 9 bases not matched to a gene; V was cut back by 4 bases and J by 0 bases. This CDR3 contains 17 residues. The CDR3 spells CASSFGDSLNSGNTIYF. The CDR3 DNA reads as TGTGCCAGCAGTTTTGGGGACAGCCTAAACTCTGGAAACACCATATATTTT.

This chain links TRBV7-7 with TRBJ2-3; 8 bases are a match to TRBD2. J gave up 4 bases and V 2 bases, and 5 bases lay outside the gene matches. CDR1 and CDR2 from the germline V gene are SSHAT and FNYEAQ (reference sequence). The CDR3 covers 15 residues. For the CDR3, the DNA is TGTGCCAGCAGCTTACTCGCGGGAGGACCAGATACGCAGTATTTT. Protein product: CASSLLAGGPDTQYF.